This record looks at one T cell receptor (beta chain) sequence and its context. Its antigen remains unidentified. Per sorted-subset replicate PCR, input was approximately 0.2 ug DNA, representing roughly 29,000 T cell genomes. Only in-frame clones appear in the TCRdb table, and some are missing; sequencing was by immunoSEQ multiplex PCR. The sample lists more than 2,000,000 clones; just over 90% were seen once. The sample belongs to a study of shared clonotypes between healthy human individuals. Regarding the study as a whole: Naive CD4 clonotypes were shared across a few donors at roughly 5%. Clonotype sharing levels among donors were expected to vary with sequencing depth.

The donors were all Caucasian adults (living in Nashville, Tennessee). Germline V gene sequence: CDR1 SGHAT, CDR2 FQNNGV. Trimming shortened V by 4 bases and J by 2 bases, and 14 bases separated the two germline ends. The CDR3 has 15 amino acids. The chain carries TRBV11-2 and TRBJ1-2; no clear D. Sequencing was done on a sample of naive CD4+ T cells from PBMCs. The subset is: CD45RA+ positively selected. The source is a man aged 18 to 30 in good health. Some clones in this sample may be carry-over from other donors' samples. The CDR3 reads CASSSVAGYNYGYTF. The CDR3, as DNA: TGTGCCAGCAGCTCCGTTGCGGGATACAACTATGGCTACACCTTC.